The T cell receptor beta chain under discussion was sequenced for a study of blood T cell repertoires in COVID-19. This clone was counted once. As processed by the authors: Reference gene primers were amplified, and this amplification served to estimate nucleated cell counts. Repertoires were generated with immunoSEQ multiplex PCR, while TCRdb's copy carries only in-frame clones and drops some. V and J calls and clone size are given by that table; D and trimming were obtained from the DNA. The sample records about 200,000 clones, approximately 84% being singletons. Germline assignment: CDR1 MNHEY and CDR2 SVGAGI. The V segment lost 0 bases and the J segment 8 bases; nucleotides outside the gene matches: 3. The length of the CDR3 is 16 residues.

The specimen was peripheral blood. The chain carries TRBV6-5 and TRBJ2-3, with 15 bases aligning to TRBD2. The TCR sequence derives from a human donor with acute or convalescent COVID-19. The donor label of this sample is uncertain. The CDR3 protein is CASSYSGLAGGATQYF. The CDR3, as DNA: TGTGCCAGCAGTTACTCCGGACTAGCGGGAGGGGCTACGCAGTATTTT.